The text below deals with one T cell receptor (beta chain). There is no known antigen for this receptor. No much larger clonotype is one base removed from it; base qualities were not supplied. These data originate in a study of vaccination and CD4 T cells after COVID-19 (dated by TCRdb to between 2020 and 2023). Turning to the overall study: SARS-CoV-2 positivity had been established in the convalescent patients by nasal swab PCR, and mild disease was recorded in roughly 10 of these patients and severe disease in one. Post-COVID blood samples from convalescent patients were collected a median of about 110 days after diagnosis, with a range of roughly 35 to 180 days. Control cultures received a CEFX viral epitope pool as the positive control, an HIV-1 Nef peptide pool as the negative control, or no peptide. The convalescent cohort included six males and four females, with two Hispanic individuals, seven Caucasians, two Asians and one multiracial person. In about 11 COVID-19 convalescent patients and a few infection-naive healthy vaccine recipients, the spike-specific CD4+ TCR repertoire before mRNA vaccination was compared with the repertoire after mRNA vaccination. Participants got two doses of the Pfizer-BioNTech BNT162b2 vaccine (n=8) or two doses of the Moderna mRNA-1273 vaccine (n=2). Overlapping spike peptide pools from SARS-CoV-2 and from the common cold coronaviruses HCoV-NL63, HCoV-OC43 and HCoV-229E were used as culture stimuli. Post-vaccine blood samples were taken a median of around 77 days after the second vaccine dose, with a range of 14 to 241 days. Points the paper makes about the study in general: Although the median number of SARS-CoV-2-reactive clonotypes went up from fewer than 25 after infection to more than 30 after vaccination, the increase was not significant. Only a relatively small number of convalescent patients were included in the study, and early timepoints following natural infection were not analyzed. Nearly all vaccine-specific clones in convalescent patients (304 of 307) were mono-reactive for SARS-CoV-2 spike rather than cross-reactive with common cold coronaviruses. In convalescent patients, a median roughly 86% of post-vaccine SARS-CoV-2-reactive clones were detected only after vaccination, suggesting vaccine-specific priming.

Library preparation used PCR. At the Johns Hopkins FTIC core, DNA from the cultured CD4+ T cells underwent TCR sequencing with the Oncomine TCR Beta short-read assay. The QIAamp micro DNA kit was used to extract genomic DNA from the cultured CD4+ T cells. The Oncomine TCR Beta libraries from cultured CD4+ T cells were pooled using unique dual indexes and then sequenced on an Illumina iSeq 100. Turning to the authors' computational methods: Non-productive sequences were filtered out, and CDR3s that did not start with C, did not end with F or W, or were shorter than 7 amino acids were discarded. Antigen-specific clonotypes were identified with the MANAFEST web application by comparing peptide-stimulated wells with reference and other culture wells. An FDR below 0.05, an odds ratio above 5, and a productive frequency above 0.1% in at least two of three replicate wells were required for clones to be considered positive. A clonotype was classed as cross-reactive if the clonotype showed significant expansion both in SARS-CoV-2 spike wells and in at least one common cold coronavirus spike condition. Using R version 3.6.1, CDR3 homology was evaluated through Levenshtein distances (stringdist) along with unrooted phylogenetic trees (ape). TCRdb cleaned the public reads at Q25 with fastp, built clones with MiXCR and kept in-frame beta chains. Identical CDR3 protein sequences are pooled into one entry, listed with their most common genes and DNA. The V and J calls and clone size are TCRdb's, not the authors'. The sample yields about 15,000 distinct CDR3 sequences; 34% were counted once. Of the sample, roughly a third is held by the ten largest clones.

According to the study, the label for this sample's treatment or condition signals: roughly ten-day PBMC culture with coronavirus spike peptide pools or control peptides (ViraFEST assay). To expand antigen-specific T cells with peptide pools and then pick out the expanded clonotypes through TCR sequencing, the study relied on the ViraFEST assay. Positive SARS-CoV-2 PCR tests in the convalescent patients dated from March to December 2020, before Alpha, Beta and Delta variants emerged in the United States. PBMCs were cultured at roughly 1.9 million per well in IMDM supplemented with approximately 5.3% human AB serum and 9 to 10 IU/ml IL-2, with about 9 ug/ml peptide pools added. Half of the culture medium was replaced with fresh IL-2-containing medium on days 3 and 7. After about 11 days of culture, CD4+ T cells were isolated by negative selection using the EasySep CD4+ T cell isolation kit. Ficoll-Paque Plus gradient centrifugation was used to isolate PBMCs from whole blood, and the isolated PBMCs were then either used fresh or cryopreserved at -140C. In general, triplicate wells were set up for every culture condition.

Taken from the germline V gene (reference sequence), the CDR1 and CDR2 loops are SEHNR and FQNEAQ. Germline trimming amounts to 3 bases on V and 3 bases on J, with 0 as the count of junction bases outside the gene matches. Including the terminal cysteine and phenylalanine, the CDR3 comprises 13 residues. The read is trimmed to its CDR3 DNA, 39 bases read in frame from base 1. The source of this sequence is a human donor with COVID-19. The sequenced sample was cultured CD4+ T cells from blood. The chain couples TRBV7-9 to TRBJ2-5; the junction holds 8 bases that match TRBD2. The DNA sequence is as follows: TGTGCCAGCAGCTTCGGGGGGGAAGAGACCCAGTACTTC. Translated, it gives CASSFGGEETQYF.